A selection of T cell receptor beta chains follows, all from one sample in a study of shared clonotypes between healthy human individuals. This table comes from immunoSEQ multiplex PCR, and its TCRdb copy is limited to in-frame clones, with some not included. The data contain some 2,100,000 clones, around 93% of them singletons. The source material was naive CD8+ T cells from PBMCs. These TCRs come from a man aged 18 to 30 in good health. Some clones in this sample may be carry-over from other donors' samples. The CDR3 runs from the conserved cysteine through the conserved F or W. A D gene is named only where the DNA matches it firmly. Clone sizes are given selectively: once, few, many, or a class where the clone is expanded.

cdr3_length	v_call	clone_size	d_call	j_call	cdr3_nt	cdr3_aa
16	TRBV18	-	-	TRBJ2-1	TGTGCCAGCTCACCATACTCCGGACAGCCGTACAATGAGCAGTTCTTC	CASSPYSGQPYNEQFF
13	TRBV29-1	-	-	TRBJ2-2	TGCAGCGCTGAGACTCCGAACACCGGGGAGCTGTTTTTT	CSAETPNTGELFF
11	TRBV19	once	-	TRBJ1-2	TGTGCCAGTAGTTTTCACTATGGCTACACCTTC	CASSFHYGYTF
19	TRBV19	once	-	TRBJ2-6	TGTGCCAGTACGATAGGCGGGTGGTCCCCCTTTTCTGGGGCCAACGTCCTGACTTTC	CASTIGGWSPFSGANVLTF
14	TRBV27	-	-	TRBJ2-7	TGTGCCAGCAGTTTACAGCCCAGGGCCTACGAGCAGTACTTC	CASSLQPRAYEQYF
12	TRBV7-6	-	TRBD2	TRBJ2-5	TGTGCCAGCAGAGGGACTAGTGTTGAGCAGTACTTC	CASRGTSVEQYF
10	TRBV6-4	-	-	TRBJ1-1	TGTGCCAGCAGTGTCATTGAAGCTTTCTTT	CASSVIEAFF
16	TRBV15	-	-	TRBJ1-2	TGTGCCACCAGCAGAGGGGGGAGGACTGCTAACTATGGCTACACCTTC	CATSRGGRTANYGYTF
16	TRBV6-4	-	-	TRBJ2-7	TGTGCCAGCAGCAGTCATGAACCGACAGTCCTCTACGAGCAGTACTTC	CASSSHEPTVLYEQYF
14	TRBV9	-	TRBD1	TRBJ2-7	TGTGCCAGCAGCGTGGGACAGGGTATCTACGAGCAGTACTTC	CASSVGQGIYEQYF
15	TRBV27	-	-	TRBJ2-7	TGTGCCAGCTCCACAACAGGGAACCAATTCTACGAGCAGTACTTC	CASSTTGNQFYEQYF
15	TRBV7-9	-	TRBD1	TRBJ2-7	TGTGCCAGCAGCCACAGGGACAGGGGTATCAACGAGCAGTACTTC	CASSHRDRGINEQYF
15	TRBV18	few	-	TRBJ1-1	TGTGCCAGCTCACCACCGAGGCTCGTGGGCACTGAAGCTTTCTTT	CASSPPRLVGTEAFF
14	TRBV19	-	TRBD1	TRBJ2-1	TGTGCCTCGGTACCGGGACAGGGTAAGAATGAGCAGTTCTTC	CASVPGQGKNEQFF
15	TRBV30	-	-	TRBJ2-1	TGTGCCTGGAGTTACGACATCAGCTCCTACAATGAGCAGTTCTTC	CAWSYDISSYNEQFF
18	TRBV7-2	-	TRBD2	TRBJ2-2	TGTGCCAGCAGCTTGACTAGCGGGAGGTTCGCCGACACCGGGGAGCTGTTTTTT	CASSLTSGRFADTGELFF
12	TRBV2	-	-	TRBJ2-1	TGTGCCAGCAGTCACAGGGCCCATGAGCAGTTCTTC	CASSHRAHEQFF
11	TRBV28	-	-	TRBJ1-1	TGTGCCAGCAGTTTCAGGGCTGAAGCTTTCTTT	CASSFRAEAFF
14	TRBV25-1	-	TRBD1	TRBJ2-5	TGTGCCAGCAGGGGCAGGGGGCTTTTAGAGACCCAGTACTTC	CASRGRGLLETQYF
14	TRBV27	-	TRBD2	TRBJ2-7	TGTGCCAGCAGTTTTGCGGGAGTTCGGAACGAGCAGTACTTC	CASSFAGVRNEQYF
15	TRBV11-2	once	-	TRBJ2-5	TGTGCCAGCAGCCCAATGGCCAGGGACCAAGAGACCCAGTACTTC	CASSPMARDQETQYF